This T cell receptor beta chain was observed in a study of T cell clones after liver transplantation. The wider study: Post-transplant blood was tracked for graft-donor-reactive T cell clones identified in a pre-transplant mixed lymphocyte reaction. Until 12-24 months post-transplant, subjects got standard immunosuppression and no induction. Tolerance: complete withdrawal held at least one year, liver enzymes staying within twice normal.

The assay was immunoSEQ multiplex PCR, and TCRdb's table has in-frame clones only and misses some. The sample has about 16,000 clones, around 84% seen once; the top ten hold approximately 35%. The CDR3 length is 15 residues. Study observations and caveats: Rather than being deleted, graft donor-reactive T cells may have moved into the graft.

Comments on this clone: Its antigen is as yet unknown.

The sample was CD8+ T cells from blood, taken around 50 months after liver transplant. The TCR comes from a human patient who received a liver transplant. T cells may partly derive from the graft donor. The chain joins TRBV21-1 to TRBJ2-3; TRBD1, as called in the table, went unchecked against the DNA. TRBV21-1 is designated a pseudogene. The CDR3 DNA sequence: TGTGCCAGCAGCAAAGCGGTAGGGGGTCCCCATACGCAGTATTTT. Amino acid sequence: CASSKAVGGPHTQYF.